These T cell receptor beta chains were read from a single sample in a study of control samples from healthy donors and cancer patients. Assay used: immunoSEQ multiplex PCR; TCRdb lists only in-frame clones, some missing. The data show about 150,000 clones, roughly 93% seen once. The sample was blood. The receptors here all came from a young man in good health. Each CDR3 is given with its conserved first and last residue. The D gene is left open where the match is weak. Only part of the rows carry a size: once, few, many, or a class if the clone is expanded.

CDR3 length	D gene	clone size	V gene	J gene	CDR3 DNA	CDR3 protein
14	NA	NA	TRBV19	TRBJ2-1	TGTGCCAGTAGGGTGAAGTCCCAGACTTCAGAGCAGTTCTTC	CASRVKSQTSEQFF
13	NA	NA	TRBV6-6	TRBJ1-1	TGTGCCAGCAGTTACAGGGAGGGGTCGGAGGCTTTCTTT	CASSYREGSEAFF
12	NA	NA	TRBV30	TRBJ2-1	TGTGCCTGGGGGCGGGGAGGCAATGAGCAGTTCTTC	CAWGRGGNEQFF
19	TRBD1	NA	TRBV2	TRBJ2-7	TGTGCCAGCAGAGCGGCCCCGGCAGGGGGCGCGTTAAGGTCCTACGAGCAGTACTTC	CASRAAPAGGALRSYEQYF
15	TRBD1	NA	TRBV6-5	TRBJ2-1	TGTGCCAGCACGGATCCGGGACAGATATACAATGAGCAGTTCTTC	CASTDPGQIYNEQFF
20	TRBD2	NA	TRBV13	TRBJ2-5	TGTGCCAGCAGCTGGTCCAGCGAGACCCGACCTGGGGGGGGTGTAGAGACCCAGTACTTC	CASSWSSETRPGGGVETQYF
14	NA	NA	TRBV25-1	TRBJ1-2	TGTGCCAGCAGTGCCAAGGACGGTGTTGCGGGCTACACCTTC	CASSAKDGVAGYTF
15	NA	once	TRBV6-6	TRBJ1-3	TGTGCCAGCAGTTACGAGGGGGGGCCTGGAAACACCATATATTTT	CASSYEGGPGNTIYF
16	NA	NA	TRBV21-1	TRBJ1-3	TGTGCCAGCAGCCCGTCCGGGACGGCGTTCCGAAACACCATATATTTT	CASSPSGTAFRNTIYF
16	NA	NA	TRBV13	TRBJ2-2	TGTGCCAGCAGCCCTCGGACGGACCCGAACACCGGGGAGCTGTTTTTT	CASSPRTDPNTGELFF
15	NA	NA	TRBV11-2	TRBJ1-1	TGTGCCAGCAGCCCGCATGGGGAATGGAACACTGAAGCTTTCTTT	CASSPHGEWNTEAFF
15	TRBD1	NA	TRBV25-1	TRBJ1-4	TGTGCCAGCAGTGAATGGACAGGGTTTGGTGAAAAACTGTTTTTT	CASSEWTGFGEKLFF
12	NA	NA	TRBV12-3/TRBV12-4	TRBJ2-3	TGTGCCAGCAGGATTAGTGCAGATACGCAGTATTTT	CASRISADTQYF
13	NA	NA	TRBV12-3/TRBV12-4	TRBJ2-7	TGTGCCACTGGGGGGGGGCCGAACTACGAGCAGTACTTC	CATGGGPNYEQYF
18	TRBD1	NA	TRBV9	TRBJ2-1	TGTGCCAGCAGCCCAACCTACCACGGGACAGACTCTTACAATGAGCAGTTCTTC	CASSPTYHGTDSYNEQFF
13	NA	NA	TRBV7-3	TRBJ2-1	TGTGCCAGCAGCTCGTCATGGGCGGGTGAGCAGTTCTTC	CASSSSWAGEQFF
14	TRBD2	NA	TRBV27	TRBJ2-7	TGTGCCAGCAGTCCGGGGACTAGCGGCTACGAGCAGTACTTC	CASSPGTSGYEQYF
13	NA	NA	TRBV30	TRBJ1-2	TGTGCCTGGAGACTTCCTTCCTCAGCTGGCTACACCTTC	CAWRLPSSAGYTF
13	NA	NA	TRBV27	TRBJ1-2	TGTGCCAGCAGTGAATTCGACAGCTATGGCTACACCTTC	CASSEFDSYGYTF
17	TRBD2	NA	TRBV7-2	TRBJ2-3	TGTGCCAGCAGCCCAATCCGGCTAGCGGGGCTCACAGATACGCAGTATTTT	CASSPIRLAGLTDTQYF
15	NA	NA	TRBV5-1	TRBJ2-1	TGCGCCAGCAGCCCGGAGGCCGTGCGCTACAATGAGCAGTTCTTC	CASSPEAVRYNEQFF
16	TRBD1	NA	TRBV7-8	TRBJ2-7	TGTGCCAGCAGCACCGCGGGACAGGGGTCCTCCTACGAGCAGTACTTC	CASSTAGQGSSYEQYF
15	NA	NA	TRBV4-3	TRBJ1-3	TGCGCCAGCAGCCAAGGATTATCCCGGGGAAACACCATATATTTT	CASSQGLSRGNTIYF
15	TRBD1	NA	TRBV7-6	TRBJ2-3	TGTGCCAGCAGCTTCTCGGGACAGGGGGGAGATACGCAGTATTTT	CASSFSGQGGDTQYF
13	NA	NA	TRBV19	TRBJ1-1	TGTGCCAGTAGTCCGCAGATGAACACTGAAGCTTTCTTT	CASSPQMNTEAFF
14	TRBD1	NA	TRBV5-1	TRBJ1-2	TGCGCCAGCAGCGACTCACAGGGGAACTATGGCTACACCTTC	CASSDSQGNYGYTF